The present entry profiles one TCR beta chain with its context. Its recognized antigen is unknown. Base-call qualities are not available, and no considerably larger clone is one nucleotide away. This entry is derived from a study of blood T cell repertoires in COVID-19 (TCRdb year 2020). For the study in its entirety: Samples covering the acute and convalescent phases of COVID-19 were provided by collaborators in the United States, Italy and Spain. The prospective study material was composed of cDNA or gDNA derived from T cells, B-cell-depleted T cells, or PBMCs. Deeply sampled blood TCRbeta repertoires from subjects exposed to, actively infected with, or recovered from COVID-19 were included in the dataset. A freely available public database, intended as a resource for researchers studying the immune response to SARS-CoV-2, is where the repertoires were released. The samples were drawn from two sources: the first 160 participants of the ongoing ImmuneRACE study, and 1,254 subjects contributed by 6 global collaborators. The sample metadata nearly always contained a de-identified subject ID, COVID-19 status, age in years and sex. Where HLA class I and class II types were available, the types were taken from metadata supplied by the sample provider, not from assay-based typing. The study at large found these results: Clinical and demographic metadata were provided uncurated, with the amount varying by source and participant.

Whole blood was collected in K2EDTA tubes by collaborating institutions according to the institutions' own protocols. For TCRbeta analysis, collaborator samples were shipped as frozen whole blood, as isolated PBMCs, or as DNA extracted from either sample type. The CDR3 covers 15 residues, taking in both the cysteine and the phenylalanine. Left in the record is the CDR3 DNA by itself, 45 bases read in frame from the first base. CDR1 and CDR2, per the germline V gene, are LGHNA and YSLEER. V is shortened by 1 base, J by 7 bases, and the region joining them spans 16 bases. The immunoSEQ Assay, a bias-controlled multiplex PCR, was used to amplify TCRbeta CDR3 regions from genomic DNA. The source study handled its data this way. The number of nucleated cells in each sample was estimated by amplification of reference gene primers within the assay. To quantify the absolute abundance of each unique TCRbeta CDR3 rearrangement, sequence reads were collapsed and filtered. For each sample, productive Simpson clonality was calculated as the square root of Simpson's diversity index over productive rearrangements. The source is immuneACCESS, and TCRdb retained only in-frame sequences with V and J called. Part of the clones is not carried over; for the studies checked, unresolved V genes explain less than half of this, and the remainder is unexplained. V and J calls and clone size are those listed in that table; D and trimming were worked out from the DNA. Within this sample are 650,000 to 800,000 clones, with 70% to 90% of them counted one time only. Clones ranked in the top ten supply under 0.3% of the sample.

Recombination linked TRBV4-3 to TRBJ1-2; no confident D gene assignment can be made. This clonotype originated in a woman under 30 with acute or convalescent COVID-19. The sequenced material came from peripheral blood. CDR3 loop: CASSQGRSTSSGYTF. The DNA sequence is as follows: TGCGCCAGCAGCCAAGGAAGGAGTACTAGCAGTGGCTACACCTTC.